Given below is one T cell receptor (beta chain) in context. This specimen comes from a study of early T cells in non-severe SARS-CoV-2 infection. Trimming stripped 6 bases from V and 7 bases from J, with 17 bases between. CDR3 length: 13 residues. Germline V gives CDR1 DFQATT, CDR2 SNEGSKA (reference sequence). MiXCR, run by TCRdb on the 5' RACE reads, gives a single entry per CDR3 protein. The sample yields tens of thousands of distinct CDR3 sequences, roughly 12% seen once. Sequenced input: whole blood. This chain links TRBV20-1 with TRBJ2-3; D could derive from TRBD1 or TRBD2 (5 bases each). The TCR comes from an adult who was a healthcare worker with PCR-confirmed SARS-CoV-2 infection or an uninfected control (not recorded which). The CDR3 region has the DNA TGCAGTGCAAAGGGACCGCCTGGGAATACGCAGTATTTT. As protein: CSAKGPPGNTQYF.